This TCR beta chain is drawn from a study of radiation and T cells in renal cell carcinoma. Study observations and caveats: From baseline, blood top tumor clonotypes peaked at 2 weeks post-radiation.

Data came from immunoSEQ multiplex PCR; TCRdb stores just in-frame clones and leaves some out. The data show roughly 100,000 clones, roughly 84% seen once. Time point indicated: blood 4 weeks post-SBRT, at nephrectomy. The treatment here: 15 Gy SBRT to primary tumor, nephrectomy 4 weeks later. Nephrectomy followed 15 Gy stereotactic body radiation by 4 weeks. After SBRT, blood was collected at 2 and 4 weeks, plus baseline. Clear cell pathology was present in this patient's renal cell carcinoma. This clone has just one count. The antigen is unknown. V gave up 0 bases and J gave up 2 bases, with 8 bases separating them. CDR3 size: 14 residues. Germline V gene lookup returns CDR1 SGHAT and CDR2 FQNNGV.

The V and J genes are TRBV11-2 and TRBJ2-7; D call uncertain. Sample: blood, taken from a patient whose treatment included radiotherapy and nephrectomy. This TCR was sampled from a man aged 55-75 years with renal cell carcinoma. The chain's CDR3 is CASSLEGLTYEQYF. Written as DNA, the CDR3 is TGTGCCAGCAGCTTAGAAGGGCTAACCTACGAGCAGTACTTC.